The 27 T cell receptor beta chains given below trace back to one sample, sequenced in a study of human T cells and chemical hapten exposure (dated by TCRdb to the early 2020s). Libraries came from RACE. Sequencing took place on a NextSeq 500. The public reads were reanalyzed by TCRdb: fastp trimming at Q25, MiXCR alignment, in-frame beta chains only. Each record represents a unique CDR3 protein, reported with the most common genes and DNA among its rows. This sample comprises approximately 370,000 distinct CDR3 sequences, 5.5% of them detected only once. The ten largest clones add up to about 8.7% of the sample. The time point label, as the study defines it: pre-sensitization, week 0. Read against the paper, the sample's treatment or condition label means: therapeutic diphenylcyclopropenone sensitization with weekly scalp DPC. The specimen comprised whole blood, sampled in connection with sensitization to the hapten diphenylcyclopropenone (DPC). Receptor source: a woman aged 18-29 years with alopecia areata. Some clones in this sample may be carry-over from other donors' samples.

This clonotype was counted a few times. The rearrangement uses TRBV27 and TRBJ2-4; no definite D call. Germline V gene lookup returns CDR1 MNHEY and CDR2 SMNVEV (reference sequence). This CDR3 contains 15 residues. The V end was cut by 2 bases, the J end by 5 bases, with 13 bases between. The CDR3 DNA sequence: TGTGCCAGCAGTTTAGGGTACCTCAAAGAAAACATTCAGTACTTC. It encodes CASSLGYLKENIQYF.

V is TRBV5-5 and J is TRBJ2-3; 7 nucleotides line up with TRBD2. The germline CDR1 and CDR2 sequences are SGHKS and YYEKEE (reference sequence). Germline trimming cut 0 bases from V and 5 bases from J; bases unmatched to any gene: 3. The length of the CDR3 is 14 residues. The CDR3 sequence is CASSLERGRDTQYF. The CDR3, as DNA: TGTGCCAGCAGCTTGGAGCGGGGCAGAGATACGCAGTATTTT. The full variable domain, rest sourced from reference TRBV5-5 and TRBJ2-3, is DAGVTQSPTHLIKTRGQQVTLRCSPISGHKSVSWYQQVLGQGPQFIFQYYEKEERGRGNFPDRFSARQFPNYSSELNVNALLLGDSALYLCASSLERGRDTQYFGPGTRLTVL.

This clonotype has a handful of counts. The rearrangement uses TRBV2 and TRBJ2-1; no definite D call. The V gene lost 4 bases and the J gene lost 6 bases, with 7 bases spanning the gap. There are 12 residues in the CDR3. The germline V gene encodes CDR1 SNHLY and CDR2 FYNNEI. The CDR3 loop reads CASSAQANEQFF. The CDR3 DNA reads as TGTGCCAGCAGTGCGCAGGCCAATGAGCAGTTCTTC.

Ten or more counts support this clonotype. The J gene is TRBJ1-6, the V gene TRBV6-2 or TRBV6-3, with 7 bases identical to TRBD1. The CDR3 has 14 residues. J lost 8 bases, V lost 5 bases, and 6 bases had no gene match. Germline assignment: CDR1 MNHEY and CDR2 SVGEGT. As DNA, the CDR3 is TGTGCCAGCAGTCGCGGGACAGCTTATTCACCCCTCCACTTT. It is translated as CASSRGTAYSPLHF.

The V and J genes are TRBV28 and TRBJ2-3; D is unclear. The CDR3 loop spans 15 amino acids. Between the trimmed V and J ends, which lost 2 bases and 2 bases, there was a span of 11 bases. The V gene's germline CDR1 is MDHEN and CDR2 SYDVKM. In DNA, the CDR3 is TGTGCCAGCAGTTTAAGGAGTTTCTTCACAGATACGCAGTATTTT. Protein: CASSLRSFFTDTQYF.

This clonotype has more than one count but fewer than ten. The chain has TRBV10-3 and TRBJ2-5, with a weak D call TRBD1 (5 bases). The CDR3 consists of 12 residues. Germline V gene sequence: CDR1 ENHRY, CDR2 SYGVKD. Trimming took 0 bases from V and 14 from J, leaving 13 bases between them. The DNA of the CDR3 is TGTGCCATCAGTGAGTCCCAGGGCGTACCCTACTTC. Amino acid sequence: CAISESQGVPYF.

This clonotype was found many times. The rearrangement uses TRBV7-9 and TRBJ2-3; TRBD2 agrees at 7 bases. This CDR3 spans 14 amino acids. Germline V gene data show CDR1 as SEHNR and CDR2 as FQNEAQ (reference sequence). The trim removed 6 bases at V and 2 bases at J, leaving 5 bases unmatched. Here the CDR3 reads CASRLSGDTDTQYF. DNA for the CDR3: TGTGCCAGCAGACTAAGCGGGGACACAGATACGCAGTATTTT.

This clonotype was seen ten or more times. V usage is TRBV9 and J usage is TRBJ1-2; 9 bases line up with TRBD1. With V trimmed by 4 bases and J by 8 bases, 6 bases remained unmatched. The CDR3 sequence is 13 residues long. Per germline, CDR1 SGDLS and CDR2 YYNGEE. The CDR3 is CASSRGTGRGYTF. The CDR3 nucleotides read TGTGCCAGCAGCAGAGGGACAGGGCGAGGCTACACCTTC.

The chain links TRBV5-1 to TRBJ2-6; D might be TRBD1 or TRBD2, each matching 5 bases. The germline V gene encodes CDR1 SGHRS and CDR2 YFSETQ. This CDR3 comprises 16 residues. With 0 bases removed from V and 4 bases from J, the gap between germline ends came to 11 bases. CDR3 sequence: CASSLVGAAGANVLTF. As DNA, the CDR3 is TGCGCCAGCAGCTTGGTCGGGGCAGCGGGGGCCAACGTCCTGACTTTC.

The sample holds a few counts of this clonotype. The V call is TRBV5-5, the J call TRBJ2-3; D might be TRBD2 (6 bases). Trimming pared 0 bases from V and 13 bases from J, leaving 9 bases between. This CDR3 has 11 residues. Germline CDR1 reads SGHKS; CDR2 reads YYEKEE (reference sequence). CDR3: CASSLGREEYF. CDR3 nucleotides: TGTGCCAGCAGCTTGGGCAGGGAGGAGTATTTT. Full variable domain (missing parts from reference TRBV5-5 and TRBJ2-3): DAGVTQSPTHLIKTRGQQVTLRCSPISGHKSVSWYQQVLGQGPQFIFQYYEKEERGRGNFPDRFSARQFPNYSSELNVNALLLGDSALYLCASSLGREEYFGPGTRLTVL.

This clonotype was recorded a few times. The chain carries TRBV20-1 and TRBJ1-4; D remains ambiguous. Germline CDR1 is DFQATT and CDR2 is SNEGSKA (reference sequence). V shed 2 bases and J shed 7 bases, with 5 bases lying between them. CDR3 length equals 11 residues. The CDR3: CSARRREKLFF. The CDR3 DNA reads as TGCAGTGCTAGACGGCGTGAAAAACTGTTTTTT.

The chain has TRBV6-5 and TRBJ1-6, with TRBD1 matching 9 bases. V was pared by 0 bases and J by 0 bases, with 6 bases of the junction left unmatched. The CDR3 loop spans 19 amino acids. The germline V gene has CDR1 MNHEY and CDR2 SVGAGI. In DNA, the CDR3 is TGTGCCAGCAGTTACTCGGGACAGGGATGGAGCTCCTATAATTCACCCCTCCACTTT. Amino acids: CASSYSGQGWSSYNSPLHF.

At least ten counts were recorded for this clonotype. This chain links TRBV7-2 with TRBJ2-7, with TRBD2 as a possible D gene (5 bases). CDR3 size: 16 residues. The V end lost 1 base, the J end lost 6 bases, and 19 bases lay between the germline ends. CDR1 and CDR2 (germline): SGHTA, FQGNSA. The CDR3 reads CASSLEGPYYGVEQYF. CDR3 nucleotide sequence: TGTGCCAGCAGCTTAGAAGGACCCTATTACGGGGTCGAGCAGTACTTC.

This clonotype was found many times. This rearrangement joins TRBV2 to TRBJ2-2, with D possibly matching TRBD2 (5 bases). The CDR3 totals 14 residues. Germline V gene sequence: CDR1 SNHLY, CDR2 FYNNEI. The V gene lost 6 bases and the J gene lost 1 base, with 9 bases spanning the gap. The CDR3: CASREDVNTGELFF. In DNA, the CDR3 is TGTGCCAGCAGGGAGGACGTGAACACCGGGGAGCTGTTTTTT. Based on the CDR3 plus reference TRBV2 and TRBJ2-2, the full variable domain is EPEVTQTPSHQVTQMGQEVILRCVPISNHLYFYWYRQILGQKVEFLVSFYNNEISEKSEIFDDQFSVERPDGSNFTLKIRSTKLEDSAMYFCASREDVNTGELFFGEGSRLTVL.

This clonotype turned up a few times. The rearrangement uses TRBV28 and TRBJ1-5; tentatively, D is TRBD1 (5 bases). The CDR3 loop spans 14 amino acids. CDR1 is MDHEN, CDR2 SYDVKM, per germline. The V and J ends lost 6 bases and 7 bases respectively, with 16 bases between them. CDR3 sequence: CASSRGGGIQPQHF. The CDR3 DNA is TGTGCCAGCAGCCGTGGTGGGGGAATCCAGCCCCAGCATTTT.

CDR3 bases: TGTGCCAGCAGAAACTCTTGGAGGAACACTGAAGCTTTCTTT. Encoded protein: CASRNSWRNTEAFF. The chain joins TRBV7-9 to TRBJ1-1; D is unclear. V gave up 6 bases and J gave up 1 base, with 12 bases separating them. From germline, CDR1 is SEHNR and CDR2 FQNEAQ (reference sequence). This CDR3 contains 14 residues.

This clonotype showed up many times. The CDR3 spells CASSSPAEGHDSPLHF. In DNA form, the CDR3 reads TGTGCCAGCAGTTCCCCCGCTGAGGGTCACGATTCACCCCTCCACTTT. This chain connects TRBV27 to TRBJ1-6, with D unresolved. The germline CDR1 and CDR2 sequences are MNHEY and SMNVEV (reference sequence). This CDR3 has 16 residues. V gave up 4 bases and J gave up 8 bases, with 18 bases separating them.

This clonotype was seen only a few times. The V call is TRBV6-1, the J call TRBJ1-1, with D perhaps TRBD1 (5 bases). The CDR3 length is 15 residues. Trimming shortened V by 1 base and J by 2 bases, and 11 bases separated the two germline ends. In germline, CDR1 is MNHNS, CDR2 SASEGT. The CDR3 sequence is CASSEVAGRNTEAFF. Here the CDR3 DNA reads TGTGCCAGCAGTGAAGTAGCGGGACGAAACACTGAAGCTTTCTTT.

At least ten counts were recorded for this clonotype. The V gene is TRBV6-5, the J gene TRBJ1-1; a possible D gene is TRBD1 (5 bases). Germline V gives CDR1 MNHEY, CDR2 SVGAGI. V dropped 6 bases and J dropped 8 bases, with 19 bases sitting between them. The CDR3 contains 14 residues. CDR3 region: CASRPLTPGREAFF. CDR3 nucleotides: TGTGCCAGCAGACCCCTTACTCCAGGGAGAGAAGCTTTCTTT.

This clonotype was detected many times. V usage is TRBV29-1 and J usage is TRBJ2-5; possibly TRBD2 for D (6 bases). CDR1 and CDR2 from the germline V gene are SQVTM and ANQGSEA. The CDR3 contains 13 residues. Trimming stripped 7 bases from V and 5 bases from J, with 17 bases between. The CDR3 protein is CSAPLGGVETQYF. Written as DNA, the CDR3 is TGCAGCGCCCCTCTAGGAGGGGTTGAGACCCAGTACTTC.

This clonotype was seen at least ten times. The V call is TRBV2, the J call TRBJ2-7; weak D call: TRBD1 (5 bases). Trimming stripped 2 bases from V and 3 bases from J, with 14 bases between. Germline CDR1 SNHLY, CDR2 FYNNEI. This CDR3 comprises 15 residues. The DNA of the CDR3 is TGTGCCAGCAGTGAAAGGCAGGGCCAGTACTACGAGCAGTACTTC. Its translation: CASSERQGQYYEQYF.

The rearrangement joins TRBV4-3 to TRBJ1-1; D not resolved. V shed 4 bases and J shed 1 base, with 16 bases lying between them. Germline V gene data show CDR1 as LGHNA and CDR2 as YSLEER. The length of the CDR3 is 16 residues. As DNA, the CDR3 is TGCGCCAGCAGCCTCAGAGGCGGCAATACGAACACTGAAGCTTTCTTT. Translation: CASSLRGGNTNTEAFF.

V and J are TRBV24-1 and TRBJ2-1, with D hard to call. Germline V gene lookup returns CDR1 KGHDR and CDR2 SFDVKD. Trimming shortened V by 1 base and J by 8 bases, and 5 bases separated the two germline ends. CDR3 length: 12 amino acids. Here the CDR3 reads CATSDFRDEQFF. DNA for the CDR3: TGTGCCACCAGTGATTTTAGGGATGAGCAGTTCTTC.

This clonotype was found many times. CDR3 protein: CSVWEDIPLGFF. In DNA form, the CDR3 reads TGCAGCGTCTGGGAGGACATACCCTTGGGGTTCTTT. The V call is TRBV29-1, the J call TRBJ1-1; D is perhaps TRBD1 (5 bases). Germline values: CDR1 SQVTM, CDR2 ANQGSEA. V was shortened by 6 bases and J by 14 bases, with 22 bases between the two germline ends. This CDR3 has 12 residues.

In its sample, this clonotype was seen a few times. J is TRBJ1-2 and V is TRBV25-1, with D possibly matching TRBD1 (5 bases). The CDR3 runs to 16 residues. Trimming took off 4 bases at V and 7 bases at J, with 22 bases between the two ends. Germline V gives CDR1 MGHDK, CDR2 SYGVNS. CDR3 residues: CASSGSKGPSYSGYTF. In nucleotides, the CDR3 is TGTGCCAGCAGTGGATCCAAGGGGCCGAGCTATAGTGGCTACACCTTC.

The gene calls are TRBV19 and TRBJ2-5; either TRBD1 or TRBD2 may fit D (6 bases each). Germline CDR1 LNHDA, CDR2 SQIVND (reference sequence). The ends were cut back, 5 bases at V and 1 base at J, with 20 bases in the middle. The CDR3 is 17 amino acids. The CDR3 sequence: CASSLDWPGEVQETQYF. CDR3 bases: TGTGCCAGTAGTCTGGATTGGCCAGGGGAGGTCCAAGAGACCCAGTACTTC.

CDR3 protein: CSASDRNLYGYTF. CDR3 in DNA: TGCAGTGCTAGTGACAGGAACCTCTATGGCTACACCTTC. The chain employs TRBV20-1 and TRBJ1-2; TRBD1 is a possible D gene (6 bases). This CDR3 comprises 13 residues. The germline V gene encodes CDR1 DFQATT and CDR2 SNEGSKA (reference sequence). Deletions cut 3 bases from V and 4 bases from J, with 12 bases between.